The 13 T cell receptor beta chains below were found in one sample sequenced in a study of chemoradiotherapy in HPV16-positive cancers. The protocol was immunoSEQ multiplex PCR, while the TCRdb copy is restricted to in-frame clones and leaves out a portion. The data hold around 29,000 clones, with approximately 90% observed a single time. The sequences come from blood, collected from a patient who underwent chemoradiotherapy. The source is a human donor with HPV-associated anogenital cancer.

The J gene is TRBJ2-3, the V gene TRBV7-9; the match to TRBD1 covers 7 bases. With V trimmed by 3 bases and J by 8 bases, 5 bases remained unmatched. CDR3 length: 13 residues. In germline, CDR1 is SEHNR, CDR2 FQNEAQ (reference sequence). In DNA, the CDR3 is TGTGCCAGCAGCTTCACAGGGGAGACTACGCAGTATTTT. Amino acids: CASSFTGETTQYF.

V gene TRBV30 combines with J gene TRBJ2-3; TRBD1 is a possible D gene (7 bases). CDR1 and CDR2 from the germline V gene are GTSNPN and SVGIG (reference sequence). Between the trimmed V and J ends, which lost 3 bases and 4 bases, there was a span of 11 bases. The CDR3 is 13 residues long. The CDR3 region is CAWREGAADTQYF. The CDR3 region has the DNA TGTGCCTGGAGGGAGGGGGCTGCAGATACGCAGTATTTT.

The chain couples TRBV5-4 to TRBJ2-3; D is ambiguous. V was clipped by 0 bases and J by 3 bases, with 5 bases between them. Germline V gives CDR1 SGHNT, CDR2 YYREEE (reference sequence). This CDR3 has 13 residues. DNA of the CDR3: TGTGCCAGCAGCTTGGGCCTTACAGATACGCAGTATTTT. Its protein product is CASSLGLTDTQYF.

The V gene is TRBV9, the J gene TRBJ2-3; D remains unclear. Germline V gives CDR1 SGDLS, CDR2 YYNGEE. The ends were cut back, 0 bases at V and 4 bases at J, with 15 bases in the middle. The CDR3 contains 16 residues. The CDR3 region has the DNA TGTGCCAGCAGCGTAGCTGGTGGCGAAGGTCCAGATACGCAGTATTTT. Encoded protein: CASSVAGGEGPDTQYF.

J is TRBJ2-1 and V is TRBV5-6; D not resolved. The V end lost 0 bases, the J end lost 10 bases, and 11 bases lay between the germline ends. The germline V gene encodes CDR1 SGHDT and CDR2 YYEEEE. The CDR3 is made up of 13 amino acids. The CDR3 DNA reads TGTGCCAGCAGCTTGGCCTACCAGGCAGAGCAGTTCTTC. Translating gives CASSLAYQAEQFF. The full variable domain, in which reference TRBV5-6 and TRBJ2-1 provide the parts outside the CDR3, is DAGVTQSPTHLIKTRGQQVTLRCSPKSGHDTVSWYQQALGQGPQFIFQYYEEEERQRGNFPDRFSGHQFPNYSSELNVNALLLGDSALYLCASSLAYQAEQFFGPGTRLTVL.

The gene calls are TRBV27 and TRBJ2-7; TRBD1 might be the D (8 bases). The V end was cut by 5 bases, the J end by 6 bases, with 38 bases between. The CDR3 has 21 residues. In germline, CDR1 is MNHEY, CDR2 SMNVEV (reference sequence). CDR3 DNA sequence: TGTGCCAGCAGTCCAACCGGACAGGGCGACCGTCTTAGCGGGTTCCGCACCGAGCAGTACTTC. Translated: CASSPTGQGDRLSGFRTEQYF.

The chain couples TRBV7-9 to TRBJ2-1; 9 bases agree with TRBD2. Germline V CDR1 and CDR2: SEHNR, FQNEAQ (reference sequence). This CDR3 region has 13 residues. J lost 8 bases, V lost 8 bases, and 7 bases had no gene match. CDR3 DNA: TGTGCCAGCGGGGCGGGAGGGCCCCATGAGCAGTTCTTC. Its translation: CASGAGGPHEQFF.

The J gene is TRBJ1-2, the V gene TRBV6-6; 10 bases map to TRBD1. The V gene end was trimmed by 6 bases and the J gene end by 7 bases; junction bases not matched to a gene: 8. Germline V gene lookup returns CDR1 MNHNY and CDR2 SVGAGI (reference sequence). This CDR3 comprises 14 residues. This CDR3 reads CASRFTGTGAGYTF. CDR3 in DNA: TGTGCCAGCAGATTTACCGGGACAGGGGCTGGCTACACCTTC.

The chain is built from TRBV4-1 and TRBJ1-3, with D unresolved. CDR3 length: 12 amino acids. The germline V gene encodes CDR1 MGHRA and CDR2 YSYEKL. The germline V and J ends were trimmed by 6 bases and 6 bases, with 9 bases remaining between them. CDR3: CASSSYINTIYF. Written as DNA, the CDR3 is TGCGCCAGCAGTAGTTACATAAACACCATATATTTT.

V usage is TRBV5-4 and J usage is TRBJ1-2; D is unclear. CDR3 length equals 13 residues. The germline V and J ends were trimmed by 4 bases and 4 bases, with 11 bases remaining between them. Germline V gene data show CDR1 as SGHNT and CDR2 as YYREEE (reference sequence). Written as DNA, the CDR3 is TGTGCCAGCAGCCCACAAGGTCCCTATGGCTACACCTTC. It yields the protein CASSPQGPYGYTF.

The chain recombines TRBV6-5 with TRBJ2-7, with TRBD2 as a possible D gene (5 bases). V was cut by 6 bases and J by 3 bases, with 15 bases left in between. Germline values: CDR1 MNHEY, CDR2 SVGAGI. The CDR3 extends over 14 amino acids. DNA for the CDR3: TGTGCCAGCAGACGTAATAACCGGGGCTACGAGCAGTACTTC. Its protein is CASRRNNRGYEQYF.

This clone was picked up one time. The chain has TRBV7-9 and TRBJ2-1; TRBD1 might be the D (5 bases). The germline V gene encodes CDR1 SEHNR and CDR2 FQNEAQ (reference sequence). Trimming shortened V by 7 bases and J by 7 bases, and 14 bases separated the two germline ends. The CDR3 runs to 13 residues. As DNA, the CDR3 is TGTGCCAGCACCGCAGGGAACCAGAATGAGCAGTTCTTC. This translates into CASTAGNQNEQFF.

The rearrangement uses TRBV2 and TRBJ2-3; tentatively, D is TRBD1 (6 bases). Germline loops: CDR1 SNHLY, CDR2 FYNNEI. Trimming removed 6 bases from V and 4 bases from J, with 11 bases in between. The CDR3 runs 13 residues. In DNA, the CDR3 is TGTGCCAGCAGGCCCACAGGGCCAGATACGCAGTATTTT. Protein sequence: CASRPTGPDTQYF.